This TCR beta chain is from a study of Ad26.COV2.S vaccination and SARS-CoV-2 variants. About the research overall: Ad26.COV2.S arm of COV1001 included the donor. By the intramuscular route, Ad26.COV2.S was given once, or twice 56 days apart. Study-wide findings and caveats: Spike-specific TCR breadth ran higher among vaccine recipients than placebo recipients. An underestimation of total T cell responses may have resulted from the TCR breadth and depth analyses.

The treatment is: around 19 received Ad26.COV2.S at low or high dose, single or two shots; about 5 received placebo; per-sample allocation not given. At day 63 after the first vaccine or placebo injection, samples were drawn. TCRdb's table, derived via immunoSEQ multiplex PCR, lists solely in-frame clones and lacks some. The sample consists of just under 250,000 clones, approximately 87% of them appearing once. With respect to this clone: The antigen remains undetermined.

Trimming took 1 base from V and 5 from J, leaving 11 bases between them. CDR1 is LNHDA and CDR2 is SQIVND in the germline V gene (reference sequence). The CDR3 runs to 14 residues. The input for sequencing was peripheral blood, taken in a trial of Ad26.COV2.S vaccine versus placebo. This rearrangement joins TRBV19 to TRBJ2-5; tentative D call: TRBD2 (5 bases). The sequence came from a person between 18 and 65 years old who received the Ad26.COV2.S COVID-19 vaccine or a placebo. The CDR3 DNA sequence: TGTGCCAGTAGTATAGGACTCCCGGGGGAGACCCAGTACTTC. Translating gives CASSIGLPGETQYF. The variable domain in full, completed from reference TRBV19 and TRBJ2-5, reads DGGITQSPKYLFRKEGQNVTLSCEQNLNHDAMYWYRQDPGQGLRLIYYSQIVNDFQKGDIAEGYSVSREKKESFPLTVTSAQKNPTAFYLCASSIGLPGETQYFGPGTRLLVL.